The source of this T cell receptor beta chain is a study of T cell clonality in common variable immunodeficiency. Repertoires were generated with immunoSEQ multiplex PCR, while TCRdb's copy carries only in-frame clones and drops some. In total the sample includes roughly 34,000 clones, none of them seen once. A remark on this clone: The antigen is undetermined. Sequencing ends 3 residues short of the CDR3 end; the germline J gene provides the rest.

V was cut by 5 bases and J by 4 bases, with 11 bases left in between. The CDR3 sequence is 13 residues long. Germline assignment: CDR1 LNHDA and CDR2 SQIVND (reference sequence). Broader study findings: Fewer deletions and N-nucleotide insertions were reportedly seen in common variable immunodeficiency TCR beta sequences.

Material for sequencing was peripheral blood mononuclear cells. This chain links TRBV19 with TRBJ2-5; perhaps TRBD1 as D (6 bases). This sequence originates from a human donor with common variable immunodeficiency. The sequenced CDR3 bases are TGTGCCAGTAGTGACAGGTTAGGAGAGACC. Its translation: CASSDRLGET. The full CDR3 reads CASSDRLGETQYF.